A selection of T cell receptor beta chains follows, all from one sample in a study of vaccination and CD4 T cells after COVID-19. These receptors are not linked to any known antigen. TCRdb fed the PCR reads into MiXCR, producing one record per CDR3 protein. The sample consists of around 15,000 distinct CDR3 sequences, approximately 48% of them appearing once. Source: CD4+ T cells from blood, cultured in vitro, taken about 7 months after SARS-CoV-2 vaccination. Receptor source: a human donor who had recovered from COVID-19. The CDR3 runs from the conserved cysteine through the conserved F or W. Each record gives: J gene, clone size, V gene, D gene, CDR3 protein, CDR3 DNA. The D gene is left open where the match is weak. Not all rows give a size; the values are once, few, many and, for expanded clones, a class.

j_call: TRBJ1-1
clone_size: .
v_call: TRBV20-1
d_call: .
cdr3_aa: CSASRGTLTEAFF
cdr3_nt: TGCAGTGCTAGTAGGGGGACTTTGACTGAAGCTTTCTTT

j_call: TRBJ1-6
clone_size: .
v_call: TRBV4-1
d_call: .
cdr3_aa: CASSYGARAAGDPLHF
cdr3_nt: TGCGCCAGCAGCTACGGGGCCCGGGCGGCGGGGGACCCCCTCCACTTT

j_call: TRBJ2-1
clone_size: .
v_call: TRBV7-8
d_call: TRBD1
cdr3_aa: CASSPIRDRAYNEQFF
cdr3_nt: TGTGCCAGCAGCCCAATCCGGGACAGGGCCTACAATGAGCAGTTCTTC

j_call: TRBJ1-2
clone_size: .
v_call: TRBV5-4
d_call: .
cdr3_aa: CASSLQGGNYGYTF
cdr3_nt: TGTGCCAGCAGCTTACAGGGAGGAAACTATGGCTACACCTTC

j_call: TRBJ1-2
clone_size: .
v_call: TRBV5-8
d_call: .
cdr3_aa: CASSPGTGWGYGYTF
cdr3_nt: TGTGCCAGCAGCCCGGGGACGGGATGGGGCTATGGCTACACCTTC

j_call: TRBJ2-1
clone_size: .
v_call: TRBV7-3
d_call: TRBD2
cdr3_aa: CASSTQLAAEQFF
cdr3_nt: TGTGCCAGCAGCACCCAACTAGCGGCGGAGCAGTTCTTC

j_call: TRBJ1-2
clone_size: .
v_call: TRBV4-2
d_call: .
cdr3_aa: CASSQDQVGGRDYGYTF
cdr3_nt: TGTGCCAGCAGCCAAGATCAGGTCGGGGGGCGTGACTATGGCTACACCTTC

j_call: TRBJ2-5
clone_size: .
v_call: TRBV7-8
d_call: .
cdr3_aa: CASSRGWGQETQYF
cdr3_nt: TGTGCCAGCAGCCGCGGGTGGGGTCAAGAGACCCAGTACTTC

j_call: TRBJ1-1
clone_size: .
v_call: TRBV5-1
d_call: .
cdr3_aa: CASSLFGGGEAFF
cdr3_nt: TGCGCCAGCAGCTTGTTTGGAGGAGGTGAAGCTTTCTTT

j_call: TRBJ1-1
clone_size: .
v_call: TRBV6-1
d_call: TRBD1
cdr3_aa: CASSEGQGFLNTEAFF
cdr3_nt: TGTGCCAGCAGTGAAGGACAGGGATTTTTAAACACTGAAGCTTTCTTT

j_call: TRBJ2-7
clone_size: few
v_call: TRBV7-2
d_call: .
cdr3_aa: CASSYLGRVPYEQYF
cdr3_nt: TGTGCCAGCAGCTACCTTGGCAGGGTACCCTACGAGCAGTACTTC

j_call: TRBJ1-1
clone_size: .
v_call: TRBV7-2
d_call: .
cdr3_aa: CASSSANTEAFF
cdr3_nt: TGTGCCAGCAGCTCAGCGAACACTGAAGCTTTCTTT

j_call: TRBJ2-5
clone_size: few
v_call: TRBV20-1
d_call: .
cdr3_aa: CSASDREGIETQYF
cdr3_nt: TGCAGTGCGAGCGACAGGGAGGGCATCGAGACCCAGTACTTC

j_call: TRBJ1-5
clone_size: .
v_call: TRBV5-8
d_call: .
cdr3_aa: CASSLWNTINQPQHF
cdr3_nt: TGTGCCAGCAGCTTGTGGAACACCATCAATCAGCCCCAGCATTTT

j_call: TRBJ2-1
clone_size: .
v_call: TRBV6-1
d_call: TRBD1
cdr3_aa: CASRSRDSTYNNEQFF
cdr3_nt: TGTGCCAGCAGATCCCGGGACAGCACGTATAACAATGAGCAGTTCTTC

j_call: TRBJ2-3
clone_size: .
v_call: TRBV5-8
d_call: TRBD1
cdr3_aa: CASSLGMTGSSDTQYF
cdr3_nt: TGTGCCAGCAGCTTGGGGATGACAGGGTCATCAGATACGCAGTATTTT

j_call: TRBJ2-1
clone_size: .
v_call: TRBV7-2
d_call: TRBD2
cdr3_aa: CASSLAPSGGMNEQFF
cdr3_nt: TGTGCCAGCAGCTTAGCGCCTAGCGGGGGGATGAATGAGCAGTTCTTC

j_call: TRBJ2-7
clone_size: .
v_call: TRBV27
d_call: .
cdr3_aa: CASSLGRTIGEQYF
cdr3_nt: TGTGCCAGCAGTTTAGGCAGGACTATCGGCGAGCAGTACTTC

j_call: TRBJ2-7
clone_size: .
v_call: TRBV10-3
d_call: TRBD1
cdr3_aa: CATNRDRLSYEQYF
cdr3_nt: TGTGCCACCAACCGGGACAGGCTATCCTACGAGCAGTACTTC

j_call: TRBJ2-7
clone_size: few
v_call: TRBV20-1
d_call: .
cdr3_aa: CSALNPGGASYEQYF
cdr3_nt: TGCAGTGCTCTCAACCCCGGAGGGGCTTCCTACGAGCAGTACTTC

j_call: TRBJ2-1
clone_size: few
v_call: TRBV20-1
d_call: TRBD1
cdr3_aa: CSARDKGLGTGLYNEQFF
cdr3_nt: TGCAGTGCTAGAGATAAGGGACTCGGGACAGGGTTGTACAATGAGCAGTTCTTC

j_call: TRBJ1-5
clone_size: .
v_call: TRBV19
d_call: TRBD1
cdr3_aa: CASSIQTGFRQPQHF
cdr3_nt: TGTGCCAGTAGTATTCAGACAGGGTTCCGTCAGCCCCAGCATTTT

j_call: TRBJ2-1
clone_size: few
v_call: TRBV28
d_call: .
cdr3_aa: CASSLYNEQFF
cdr3_nt: TGTGCCAGCAGTTTATACAATGAGCAGTTCTTC

j_call: TRBJ2-1
clone_size: .
v_call: TRBV15
d_call: TRBD2
cdr3_aa: CATSSRTSGDTEQFF
cdr3_nt: TGTGCCACCAGCAGTAGGACTAGCGGGGATACTGAGCAGTTCTTC

j_call: TRBJ1-2
clone_size: few
v_call: TRBV20-1
d_call: .
cdr3_aa: CSAGGDYGYTF
cdr3_nt: TGCAGTGCTGGCGGGGACTATGGCTACACCTTC

j_call: TRBJ2-3
clone_size: few
v_call: TRBV20-1
d_call: .
cdr3_aa: CSASEWSTDTQYF
cdr3_nt: TGCAGTGCTAGTGAGTGGAGCACAGATACGCAGTATTTT

j_call: TRBJ2-3
clone_size: .
v_call: TRBV19
d_call: .
cdr3_aa: CASTATPSDTQYF
cdr3_nt: TGTGCCAGTACCGCGACACCTTCAGATACGCAGTATTTT

j_call: TRBJ2-5
clone_size: .
v_call: TRBV7-9
d_call: TRBD1
cdr3_aa: CASSSNRDRAYSETQYF
cdr3_nt: TGTGCCAGCAGCTCAAACCGGGACAGGGCTTATAGTGAGACCCAGTACTTC

j_call: TRBJ2-5
clone_size: few
v_call: TRBV20-1
d_call: TRBD2
cdr3_aa: CSARGLAGGQETQYF
cdr3_nt: TGCAGTGCTAGAGGGCTAGCGGGGGGGCAAGAGACCCAGTACTTC

j_call: TRBJ2-3
clone_size: .
v_call: TRBV7-3
d_call: TRBD2
cdr3_aa: CASSLTALAGGHTDTQYF
cdr3_nt: TGTGCCAGCAGCTTAACGGCACTAGCGGGGGGTCACACAGATACGCAGTATTTT

j_call: TRBJ1-2
clone_size: few
v_call: TRBV27
d_call: .
cdr3_aa: CASSRGGLPYGYTF
cdr3_nt: TGTGCCAGCAGTCGGGGGGGACTGCCCTATGGCTACACCTTC

j_call: TRBJ1-1
clone_size: .
v_call: TRBV19
d_call: .
cdr3_aa: CASSPRATANTEAFF
cdr3_nt: TGTGCCAGTAGTCCCCGGGCTACGGCGAACACTGAAGCTTTCTTT

j_call: TRBJ1-2
clone_size: .
v_call: TRBV21-1
d_call: .
cdr3_aa: CARTRGYGTVFYGYTF
cdr3_nt: TGTGCCAGAACCAGAGGGTACGGGACGGTCTTCTATGGCTACACCTTC

j_call: TRBJ2-3
clone_size: .
v_call: TRBV7-2
d_call: .
cdr3_aa: CASSFIGRTDTQYF
cdr3_nt: TGTGCCAGCAGCTTTATTGGGCGCACAGATACGCAGTATTTT

j_call: TRBJ1-1
clone_size: .
v_call: TRBV15
d_call: .
cdr3_aa: CATSWGSIMNTEAFF
cdr3_nt: TGTGCCACCAGCTGGGGCTCTATAATGAACACTGAAGCTTTCTTT

j_call: TRBJ1-1
clone_size: few
v_call: TRBV19
d_call: .
cdr3_aa: CASTGVTLGMNTEAFF
cdr3_nt: TGTGCCAGTACAGGGGTAACTCTAGGAATGAACACTGAAGCTTTCTTT

j_call: TRBJ1-1
clone_size: .
v_call: TRBV6-1
d_call: .
cdr3_aa: CASRLGDWYTEAFF
cdr3_nt: TGTGCCAGCAGGCTAGGGGATTGGTATACTGAAGCTTTCTTT

j_call: TRBJ1-5
clone_size: few
v_call: TRBV20-1
d_call: .
cdr3_aa: CSARDHRDNQPQHF
cdr3_nt: TGCAGTGCTAGAGATCACAGGGACAATCAGCCCCAGCATTTT

j_call: TRBJ2-1
clone_size: .
v_call: TRBV23-1
d_call: .
cdr3_aa: CARHGWGLGEQFF
cdr3_nt: TGCGCCAGACACGGGTGGGGTTTAGGTGAGCAGTTCTTC

j_call: TRBJ2-2
clone_size: few
v_call: TRBV20-1
d_call: .
cdr3_aa: CSARDRAYTGELFF
cdr3_nt: TGCAGTGCTAGGGACCGAGCGTACACCGGGGAGCTGTTTTTT

j_call: TRBJ2-5
clone_size: .
v_call: TRBV20-1
d_call: TRBD2
cdr3_aa: CSPLAREEAETQYF
cdr3_nt: TGCAGTCCACTCGCCCGGGAGGAGGCGGAGACCCAGTACTTC

j_call: TRBJ2-7
clone_size: .
v_call: TRBV4-1
d_call: TRBD1
cdr3_aa: CASSPDSTGGDIYSYEQYF
cdr3_nt: TGCGCCAGCAGCCCCGATTCGACAGGGGGTGACATATACTCCTACGAGCAGTACTTC

j_call: TRBJ1-1
clone_size: .
v_call: TRBV6-2/TRBV6-3
d_call: TRBD1
cdr3_aa: CASSDFGTGYSGAFF
cdr3_nt: TGTGCCAGCAGTGATTTTGGGACAGGGTATTCTGGAGCTTTCTTT

j_call: TRBJ2-5
clone_size: few
v_call: TRBV6-5
d_call: .
cdr3_aa: CASSSVLGLQETQYF
cdr3_nt: TGTGCCAGCAGTTCCGTACTTGGGCTTCAAGAGACCCAGTACTTC

j_call: TRBJ2-5
clone_size: .
v_call: TRBV6-5
d_call: TRBD1
cdr3_aa: CASSTRDREHQETQYF
cdr3_nt: TGTGCCAGCAGTACTCGGGACAGGGAACACCAAGAGACCCAGTACTTC

j_call: TRBJ2-5
clone_size: .
v_call: TRBV6-1
d_call: TRBD2
cdr3_aa: CASSVTSGQETQYF
cdr3_nt: TGTGCCAGCAGTGTCACTAGCGGCCAAGAGACCCAGTACTTC

j_call: TRBJ2-3
clone_size: few
v_call: TRBV10-3
d_call: .
cdr3_aa: CAIRASTDTQYF
cdr3_nt: TGTGCCATCAGGGCCAGCACAGATACGCAGTATTTT

j_call: TRBJ1-5
clone_size: .
v_call: TRBV6-2/TRBV6-3
d_call: .
cdr3_aa: CASSYSWQPQHF
cdr3_nt: TGTGCCAGCAGTTACTCATGGCAGCCCCAGCATTTT

j_call: TRBJ1-2
clone_size: few
v_call: TRBV6-1
d_call: TRBD1
cdr3_aa: CASSQGQGALNYGYTF
cdr3_nt: TGTGCCAGCAGTCAGGGACAGGGGGCGCTCAACTATGGCTACACCTTC

j_call: TRBJ1-1
clone_size: few
v_call: TRBV6-1
d_call: .
cdr3_aa: CASRPSFGLGTEAFF
cdr3_nt: TGTGCCAGCAGGCCGTCGTTTGGCCTTGGGACTGAAGCTTTCTTT

j_call: TRBJ2-1
clone_size: few
v_call: TRBV20-1
d_call: .
cdr3_aa: CSARASSYNEQFF
cdr3_nt: TGCAGTGCTAGAGCTAGCTCCTACAATGAGCAGTTCTTC

j_call: TRBJ2-5
clone_size: .
v_call: TRBV2
d_call: .
cdr3_aa: CASSLLQETQYF
cdr3_nt: TGTGCCAGCAGCCTCCTACAAGAGACCCAGTACTTC

j_call: TRBJ1-1
clone_size: few
v_call: TRBV7-9
d_call: .
cdr3_aa: CASSSFSVTEAFF
cdr3_nt: TGTGCCAGCAGCTCTTTTTCGGTCACTGAAGCTTTCTTT

j_call: TRBJ2-7
clone_size: .
v_call: TRBV20-1
d_call: .
cdr3_aa: CSASRRGTYEQYF
cdr3_nt: TGCAGTGCTAGTCGACGGGGGACCTACGAGCAGTACTTC

j_call: TRBJ1-5
clone_size: few
v_call: TRBV15
d_call: .
cdr3_aa: CATSRVNQPQHF
cdr3_nt: TGTGCCACCAGCAGAGTTAATCAGCCCCAGCATTTT